The clone carrying this T cell receptor beta chain was observed at least ten times. Its target is unknown. The data derive from a study of neurological immune-mediated disorders. Noted time point: longitudinal time-point 2. The germline gives CDR1 SGHTA, CDR2 FQGNSA. The CDR3 length is 15 residues. Trimming took 5 bases from V and 2 from J; bases not matched to a gene: 5. TCRdb redid the calling of the 5' RACE reads with MiXCR, one entry per CDR3 protein. This table has 80,000 to 100,000 distinct CDR3 sequences, more than 5% appearing once. Broader study findings: HTLV-1-associated myelopathy ranked highest for TCR clonal expansion and multiple sclerosis lowest, beneath healthy controls.

The chain joins TRBV7-2 to TRBJ2-1; 8 nucleotides agree with TRBD1. The receptor comes from a woman in her sixties with multiple sclerosis. The sample was PBMCs. The CDR3 nucleotides read TGTGCCAGCAGCACAGCACAGGGGGCCTACAATGAGCAGTTCTTC. Translating gives CASSTAQGAYNEQFF.